One and the same sample provided the 2 T cell receptor beta chains below, sequenced in a study of blood T cell repertoires in COVID-19. Measured with immunoSEQ multiplex PCR; TCRdb has only the in-frame clones, and not every one. The repertoire holds hundreds of thousands of clones, with around 91% as singletons. Sample: PBMCs or T cells enriched from blood (not recorded which). Receptors originate from a woman aged 40 to 49 who had recovered from COVID-19.

The V call is TRBV30, the J call TRBJ1-2; TRBD1 matches at 7 bases. Trimming took 2 bases from V and 1 from J; bases not matched to a gene: 31. The germline gives CDR1 GTSNPN, CDR2 SVGIG (reference sequence). This CDR3 comprises 23 residues. In nucleotides, the CDR3 is TGTGCCTGGAGTTGGCGTCTCCTCGACAGGGACACTAGGAGAATTCCTCTTAACTATGGCTACACCTTC. The encoded protein is CAWSWRLLDRDTRRIPLNYGYTF.

The J gene is TRBJ2-2, the V gene TRBV11-2; 8 bases match TRBD2. V was clipped by 2 bases and J by 6 bases; unmatched bases: 11. The CDR3 is made up of 17 amino acids. The germline V gene encodes CDR1 SGHAT and CDR2 FQNNGV. The CDR3 coding sequence is TGTGCCAGCAGCTTAATTGTAGCGGGGCAAGGCGCCGGGGAGCTGTTTTTT. Protein product: CASSLIVAGQGAGELFF.